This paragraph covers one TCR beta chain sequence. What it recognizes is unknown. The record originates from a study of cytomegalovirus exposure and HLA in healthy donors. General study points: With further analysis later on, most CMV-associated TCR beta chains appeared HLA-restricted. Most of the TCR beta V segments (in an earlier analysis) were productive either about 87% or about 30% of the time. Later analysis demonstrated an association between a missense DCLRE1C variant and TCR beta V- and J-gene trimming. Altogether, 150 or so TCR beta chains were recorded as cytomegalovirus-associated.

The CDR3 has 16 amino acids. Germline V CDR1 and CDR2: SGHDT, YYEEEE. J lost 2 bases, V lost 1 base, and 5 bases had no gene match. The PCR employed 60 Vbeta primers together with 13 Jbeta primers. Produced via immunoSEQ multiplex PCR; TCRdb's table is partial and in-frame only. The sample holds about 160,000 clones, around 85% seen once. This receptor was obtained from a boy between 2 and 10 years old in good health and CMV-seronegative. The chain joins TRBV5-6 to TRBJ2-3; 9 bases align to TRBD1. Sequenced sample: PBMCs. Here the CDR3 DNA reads TGTGCCAGCAGCTTGATCGGGACAGGGATCACAGATACGCAGTATTTT. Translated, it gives CASSLIGTGITDTQYF.